This T cell receptor beta chain originates from a study of relationships among human T cell subsets. Findings and caveats of the study: Many CDR3s were shared across Th1, Th2 and regulatory subsets. No significant subset differences appeared in V, D, J use, CDR3 length or N-additions.

After CD25, CD56 and CD294 bead selections, the flow-through was collected as Th1 cells. Magnetic beads coated with subset-specific antibodies isolated the T cell subsets. This CDR3 region has 18 residues. After removal of 3 bases from V and 2 bases from J, the junction contained 9 bases not matched to a gene. Looked up from germline, CDR1 is MDHEN and CDR2 is SYDVKM. The T cell receptor alpha and beta CDR3 regions were amplified from mRNA by semiquantitative ARM-PCR. In ARM-PCR, communal superprimers followed tagged nested gene-specific primers for exponential amplification. TCRdb re-analysed the multiplex PCR reads in MiXCR, keeping a single row per CDR3 protein. The table has fewer than 15,000 distinct CDR3 sequences, around 64% seen once. This clonotype was observed a handful of times. Its antigen is undetermined.

The sample comprised CD4+ Th1 cells sorted from blood. This TCR was recovered from a middle-aged man in good health. The rearrangement joins TRBV28 to TRBJ2-6, with TRBD2 matching 8 bases. DNA for the CDR3: TGTGCCAGCAGTTTGCGGAACCAAGCGGGAGCTGGGGCCAACGTCCTGACTTTC. Its protein is CASSLRNQAGAGANVLTF.